Each of the 18 T cell receptor beta chains below was sequenced from the same sample in a study of shared clonotypes between healthy human individuals. Generated by immunoSEQ multiplex PCR, the TCRdb table keeps only in-frame clones and is missing some. The data show about 680,000 clones, with roughly nine tenths seen just once and roughly 24% held by the top ten. The naive CD8 fraction comprised CD45RO-negative cells positively selected for CCR7 and excluded terminally differentiated effector memory CD45RA+ cells. Sequenced: naive CD8+ T cells sorted from blood. Receptors were obtained from a man aged 30 to 39 in good health.

This chain connects TRBV27 to TRBJ2-3; a possible D gene is TRBD2 (6 bases). The CDR3 has 16 amino acids. The V gene's germline CDR1 is MNHEY and CDR2 SMNVEV (reference sequence). V lost 0 bases and J lost 5, with 15 bases in between. The CDR3 loop is CASSLSNPPAGDTQYF. The CDR3 DNA is TGTGCCAGCAGTTTATCGAACCCCCCAGCGGGAGATACGCAGTATTTT.

This chain links TRBV30 with TRBJ2-3, with 14 bases that match TRBD2. Germline CDR1 is GTSNPN and CDR2 is SVGIG (reference sequence). V shed 0 bases and J 6 bases; nucleotides not matched to a gene: 11. CDR3 length: 18 amino acids. CDR3 DNA sequence: TGTGCCTGGAGTGTACAGAGACTAGCGGGAGGGCCTAGGGATACGCAGTATTTT. Its translation: CAWSVQRLAGGPRDTQYF.

The rearrangement joins TRBV14 to TRBJ2-6, with TRBD1 identical over 12 bases. Losses at the gene ends were 2 bases for V and 2 bases for J; bases not matched to a gene: 13. This CDR3 comprises 21 residues. Germline V lookup: CDR1 SGHDN, CDR2 FVKESK. This chain's CDR3 is CASSQSLFPGQGAAGANVLTF. As DNA, the CDR3 is TGTGCCAGCAGCCAATCTTTATTTCCGGGACAGGGGGCGGCTGGGGCCAACGTCCTGACTTTC.

The chain is built from TRBV9 and TRBJ2-7; D is undetermined. This CDR3 contains 11 residues. Deletions cut 7 bases from V and 3 bases from J, with 8 bases between. Per the germline V gene, CDR1 is SGDLS and CDR2 is YYNGEE. The CDR3 DNA reads as TGTGCCAGCGGGCGGTACTACGAGCAGTACTTC. Encoded protein: CASGRYYEQYF.

This clone was found a few times. The chain carries TRBV11-3 and TRBJ2-1; 8 bases align to TRBD1. The CDR3 consists of 15 residues. The V gene end was trimmed by 5 bases and the J gene end by 5 bases; junction bases not matched to a gene: 8. The germline V gene encodes CDR1 SGHNT and CDR2 YENEEA. CDR3 nucleotides: TGTGCCAGCAGCCCCGGGACAGGCTTAGACAATGAGCAGTTCTTC. This gives the protein CASSPGTGLDNEQFF. Using reference TRBV11-3 and TRBJ2-1 for the parts outside the CDR3, the full variable domain is EAGVVQSPRYKIIEKKQPVAFWCNPISGHNTLYWYLQNLGQGPELLIRYENEEAVDDSQLPKDRFSAERLKGVDSTLKIQPAELGDSAVYLCASSPGTGLDNEQFFGPGTRLTVL.

The chain links TRBV29-1 to TRBJ2-5, with 7 bases fitting TRBD1. Germline V gene data show CDR1 as SQVTM and CDR2 as ANQGSEA. The CDR3 contains 13 residues. The trim removed 3 bases at V and 7 bases at J, leaving 8 bases unmatched. As DNA, the CDR3 is TGCAGCGTTGAGGGACAGCAATCTGGGACCCAGTACTTC. Protein product: CSVEGQQSGTQYF.

The chain links TRBV2 to TRBJ1-5; D not certain. Per germline, CDR1 SNHLY and CDR2 FYNNEI. V lost 6 bases, J lost 4 bases, and 22 bases lay in between. CDR3 length equals 17 residues. Here the CDR3 reads CASSARGQSGGNQPQHF. The CDR3 DNA follows: TGTGCCAGCAGCGCCCGTGGGCAGTCTGGCGGTAATCAGCCCCAGCATTTT.

The chain couples TRBV2 to TRBJ2-7; weak D call: TRBD2 (5 bases). From germline, CDR1 is SNHLY and CDR2 FYNNEI. CDR3 length: 15 amino acids. V lost 4 bases to trimming and J lost 4 bases, with 17 bases between them. The CDR3 region has the DNA TGTGCCAGCAGTGGAGGGTCCTCACGGCCATACGAGCAGTACTTC. This gives the protein CASSGGSSRPYEQYF.

This clone was observed a few times. The sample contains more than one DNA sequence encoding this CDR3. The rearrangement links TRBV27 to TRBJ2-2; D remains ambiguous. Germline values: CDR1 MNHEY, CDR2 SMNVEV (reference sequence). Deletions cut 6 bases from V and 2 bases from J, with 4 bases between. CDR3 length: 12 amino acids. The DNA of the CDR3 is TGTGCCAGCAGCGCCAACACCGGGGAGCTGTTTTTT. Its translation is CASSANTGELFF.

The rearrangement joins TRBV4-3 to TRBJ1-1; 8 nucleotides line up with TRBD1. The CDR3 length is 14 residues. Per germline, CDR1 LGHNA and CDR2 YSLEER. With 5 bases clipped from V and 3 bases from J, the junction kept 5 bases outside the gene matches. The DNA for the CDR3 is TGCGCCAGCAGCGAAGGACAGGGAGACACTGAAGCTTTCTTT. Residues: CASSEGQGDTEAFF.

V and J are TRBV9 and TRBJ2-1, with D perhaps matching TRBD2 (6 bases). Germline lookup yields CDR1 SGDLS and CDR2 YYNGEE. The CDR3 runs 15 residues. With 0 bases removed from V and 5 bases from J, the gap between germline ends came to 12 bases. The CDR3 is CASSVEGRLNNEQFF. The CDR3 DNA sequence: TGTGCCAGCAGCGTAGAGGGGAGGCTTAACAATGAGCAGTTCTTC.

CDR3 sequence: CASSSSGTGIGNEQFF. As DNA, the CDR3 is TGTGCCAGCAGCTCCTCCGGGACAGGGATTGGCAATGAGCAGTTCTTC. The chain links TRBV7-6 to TRBJ2-1, with TRBD1 identical over 9 bases. The CDR3 spans 16 residues. CDR1 is SGHVS and CDR2 is FNYEAQ in the germline V gene. The V segment lost 4 bases and the J segment 6 bases; nucleotides outside the gene matches: 10.

This rearrangement joins TRBV19 to TRBJ2-3, with TRBD2 identical over 7 bases. With V trimmed by 3 bases and J by 4 bases, 1 base remained unmatched. The germline gives CDR1 LNHDA, CDR2 SQIVND (reference sequence). The CDR3 is 13 residues long. The CDR3 DNA follows: TGTGCCAGTAGTATGCTAGCGGCAGATACGCAGTATTTT. It codes for CASSMLAADTQYF.

V gene TRBV27 combines with J gene TRBJ2-1, with D possibly matching TRBD1 (7 bases). Germline V gives CDR1 MNHEY, CDR2 SMNVEV (reference sequence). The CDR3 consists of 14 residues. Trimming shortened V by 10 bases and J by 4 bases, and 17 bases separated the two germline ends. The CDR3 DNA follows: TGTGCCACCAGAGGAGGGGGCGGGTACAATGAGCAGTTCTTC. This encodes CATRGGGGYNEQFF.

This clone was recorded only once. V usage is TRBV9 and J usage is TRBJ2-2; TRBD1 matches 7 bases. J gave up 6 bases and V 4 bases, and 0 bases lay outside the gene matches. The length of the CDR3 is 12 residues. Germline loops: CDR1 SGDLS, CDR2 YYNGEE. CDR3 in amino acids: CASSTGAGELFF. The CDR3 nucleotides read TGTGCCAGCAGCACAGGGGCCGGGGAGCTGTTTTTT.

The chain combines TRBV11-2 with TRBJ2-7, with TRBD2 matching over 7 bases. Germline CDR1 and CDR2: SGHAT and FQNNGV. V was pared by 2 bases and J by 6 bases, with 7 bases of the junction left unmatched. The CDR3 runs to 14 residues. The CDR3 reads CASSLYGGGSEQYF. The CDR3 region has the DNA TGTGCCAGCAGCTTATACGGGGGAGGGAGCGAGCAGTACTTC.

The gene calls are TRBV19 and TRBJ2-7; D gene uncertain. Trimming cost V 3 bases and J 0 bases, with 12 bases left between them. Germline values: CDR1 LNHDA, CDR2 SQIVND (reference sequence). The CDR3 sequence is 15 residues long. The chain's CDR3 is CASSISSVLSYEQYF. For the CDR3, the DNA is TGTGCCAGTAGTATCAGCAGCGTACTCTCCTACGAGCAGTACTTC.

This chain uses TRBV5-1 with TRBJ2-1; perhaps TRBD2 as D (5 bases). The CDR3 has 16 residues. CDR1 is SGHRS and CDR2 is YFSETQ in the germline V gene. V was pared by 0 bases and J by 7 bases, with 17 bases between. DNA of the CDR3: TGCGCCAGCAGCTTGGCTGCGGGCAAGTTGAGGAATGAGCAGTTCTTC. The encoded protein is CASSLAAGKLRNEQFF.